The present entry profiles one T cell receptor beta chain with its context. This entry comes from a study of radiation and T cells in renal cell carcinoma. The sample's time point: blood 4 weeks post-SBRT, at nephrectomy. Stated treatment: 15 Gy SBRT to primary tumor, nephrectomy 4 weeks later. Profiled with immunoSEQ multiplex PCR; TCRdb holds only in-frame clones, not every one. This sample carries some 81,000 clones, approximately 90% of them seen once, and the ten largest clones take more than 5.5%. The sample was blood, taken from a patient whose treatment included radiotherapy and nephrectomy. This clonotype was obtained from a woman aged 70-85 years with renal cell carcinoma.

Written as DNA, the CDR3 is TGCGCCAGCAGCTTGAGCGGAAAGGCTGAAGCTTTCTTT. Protein sequence: CASSLSGKAEAFF. The chain has TRBV5-1 and TRBJ1-1; D is undetermined. CDR3 size: 13 residues. Trimming took off 1 base at V and 6 bases at J, with 10 bases between the two ends. Germline CDR1 is SGHRS and CDR2 is YFSETQ.